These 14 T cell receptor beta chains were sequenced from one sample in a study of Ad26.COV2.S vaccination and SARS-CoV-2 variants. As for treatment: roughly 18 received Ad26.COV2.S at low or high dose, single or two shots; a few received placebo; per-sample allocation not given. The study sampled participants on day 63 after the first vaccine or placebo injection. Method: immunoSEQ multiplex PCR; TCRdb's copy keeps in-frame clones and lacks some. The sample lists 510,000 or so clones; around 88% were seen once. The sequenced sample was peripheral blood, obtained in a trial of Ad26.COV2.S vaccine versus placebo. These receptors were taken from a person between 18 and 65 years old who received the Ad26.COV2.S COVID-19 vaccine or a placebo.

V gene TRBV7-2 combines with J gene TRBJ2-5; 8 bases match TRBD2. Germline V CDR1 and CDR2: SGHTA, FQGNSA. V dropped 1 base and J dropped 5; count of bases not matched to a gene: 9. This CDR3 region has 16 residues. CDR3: CASSLDRGRQRETQYF. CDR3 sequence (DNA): TGTGCCAGCAGCTTAGACCGCGGGAGGCAGAGGGAGACCCAGTACTTC.

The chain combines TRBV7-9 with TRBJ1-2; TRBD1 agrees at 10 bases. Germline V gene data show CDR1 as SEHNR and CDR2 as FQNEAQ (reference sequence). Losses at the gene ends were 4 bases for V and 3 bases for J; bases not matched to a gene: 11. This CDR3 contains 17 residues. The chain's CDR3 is CASSSAWTGGGDYGYTF. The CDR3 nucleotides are TGTGCCAGCAGCTCCGCGTGGACAGGGGGTGGGGACTATGGCTACACCTTC.

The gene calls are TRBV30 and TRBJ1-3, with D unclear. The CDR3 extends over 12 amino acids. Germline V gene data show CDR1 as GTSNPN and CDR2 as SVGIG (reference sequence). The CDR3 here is CAAHRSGNTIYF. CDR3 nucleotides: TGTGCTGCACACCGCTCTGGAAACACCATATATTTT. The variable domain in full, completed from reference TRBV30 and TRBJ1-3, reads SQTIHQWPATLVQPVGSPLSLECTVEGTSNPNLYWYRQAAGRGLQLLFYSVGIGQISSEVPQNLSASRPQDRQFILSSKKLLLSDSGFYLCAAHRSGNTIYFGEGSWLTVV.

The chain's CDR3 is CASSSEFGTTEQYF. As DNA, the CDR3 is TGTGCCAGCAGCTCCGAGTTCGGGACTACCGAGCAGTACTTC. The chain couples TRBV5-4 to TRBJ2-7, with 7 bases aligning to TRBD2. V dropped 3 bases and J dropped 6; count of bases not matched to a gene: 9. The germline V gene has CDR1 SGHNT and CDR2 YYREEE (reference sequence). This CDR3 has 14 residues.

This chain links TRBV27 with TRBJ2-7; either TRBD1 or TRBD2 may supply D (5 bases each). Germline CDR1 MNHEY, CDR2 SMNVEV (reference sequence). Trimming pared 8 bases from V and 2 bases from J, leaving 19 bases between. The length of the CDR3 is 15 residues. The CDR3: CASGSRRDGAYEQYF. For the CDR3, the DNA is TGTGCCAGCGGCTCACGTAGGGACGGTGCCTACGAGCAGTACTTC.

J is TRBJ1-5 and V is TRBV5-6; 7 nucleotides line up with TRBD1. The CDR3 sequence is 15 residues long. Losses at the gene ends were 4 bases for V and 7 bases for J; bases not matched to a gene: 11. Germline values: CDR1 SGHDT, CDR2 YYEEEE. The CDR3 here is CASSLYRGGWQPQHF. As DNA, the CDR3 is TGTGCCAGCAGCCTTTACAGGGGCGGGTGGCAGCCCCAGCATTTT.

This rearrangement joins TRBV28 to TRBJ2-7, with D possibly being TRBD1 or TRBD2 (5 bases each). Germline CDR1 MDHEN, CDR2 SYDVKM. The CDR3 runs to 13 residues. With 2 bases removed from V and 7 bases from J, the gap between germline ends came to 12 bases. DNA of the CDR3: TGTGCCAGCAGTTTAGGGACCGGTGGTGAGCAGTACTTC. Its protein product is CASSLGTGGEQYF.

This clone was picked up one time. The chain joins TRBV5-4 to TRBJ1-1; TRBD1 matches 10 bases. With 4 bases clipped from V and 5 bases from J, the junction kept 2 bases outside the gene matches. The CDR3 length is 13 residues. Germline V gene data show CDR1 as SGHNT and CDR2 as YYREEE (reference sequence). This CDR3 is CASSRGQGTEAFF. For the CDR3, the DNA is TGTGCCAGCAGCCGGGGACAGGGGACTGAAGCTTTCTTT.

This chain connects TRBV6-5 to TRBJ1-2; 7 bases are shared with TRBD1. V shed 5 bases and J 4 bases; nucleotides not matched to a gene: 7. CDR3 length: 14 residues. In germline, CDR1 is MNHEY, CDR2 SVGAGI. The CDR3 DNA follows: TGTGCCAGCAGTCCGGGACAGCCATTCTATGGCTACACCTTC. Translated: CASSPGQPFYGYTF.

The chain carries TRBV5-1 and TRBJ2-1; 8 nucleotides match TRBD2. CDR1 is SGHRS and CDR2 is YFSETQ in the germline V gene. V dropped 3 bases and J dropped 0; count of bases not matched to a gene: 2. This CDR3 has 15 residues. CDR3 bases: TGCGCCAGCAGCTCCAGCGGGAGCTCCTACAATGAGCAGTTCTTC. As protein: CASSSSGSSYNEQFF.

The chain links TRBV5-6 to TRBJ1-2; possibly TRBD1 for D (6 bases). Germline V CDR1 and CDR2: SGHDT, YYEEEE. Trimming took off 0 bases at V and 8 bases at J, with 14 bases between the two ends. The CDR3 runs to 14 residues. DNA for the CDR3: TGTGCCAGCAGCTTGGCGGGACACGCATTAGGCTACACCTTC. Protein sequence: CASSLAGHALGYTF. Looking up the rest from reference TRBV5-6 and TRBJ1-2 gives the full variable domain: DAGVTQSPTHLIKTRGQQVTLRCSPKSGHDTVSWYQQALGQGPQFIFQYYEEEERQRGNFPDRFSGHQFPNYSSELNVNALLLGDSALYLCASSLAGHALGYTFGSGTRLTVV.

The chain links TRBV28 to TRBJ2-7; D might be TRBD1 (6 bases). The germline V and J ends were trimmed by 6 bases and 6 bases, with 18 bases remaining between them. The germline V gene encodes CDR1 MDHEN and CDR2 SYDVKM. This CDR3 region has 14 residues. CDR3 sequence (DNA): TGTGCCAGCAGCCGATTTACAGGGAAATCCGAGCAGTACTTC. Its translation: CASSRFTGKSEQYF.

The CDR3 spells CASSQSMETQYF. The CDR3 DNA is TGTGCCAGCAGCCAATCTATGGAGACCCAGTACTTC. The chain uses TRBV16 and TRBJ2-5; D is uncertain. The CDR3 length is 12 residues. Between the trimmed V and J ends, which lost 0 bases and 5 bases, there was a span of 4 bases. Germline CDR1 and CDR2: KGHSY and FQNENV.

The DNA of the CDR3 is TGTGCCAGCAGTTACGACCCCGCCGACAGCAGTGGCTACACCTTC. Its translation is CASSYDPADSSGYTF. The V call is TRBV6-5, the J call TRBJ1-2, with D perhaps TRBD1 (5 bases). V lost 2 bases and J 7 bases, leaving 17 bases between the germline ends. CDR3 length: 15 amino acids. The germline gives CDR1 MNHEY, CDR2 SVGAGI.